The sample holds many counts of the clone carrying this TCR beta chain. This sample stems from a study of response to subunit inactivated influenza vaccine. The V segment lost 3 bases and the J segment 3 bases; nucleotides outside the gene matches: 5. This CDR3 is built from 14 residues. Looked up from germline, CDR1 is DFQATT and CDR2 is SNEGSKA (reference sequence). MiXCR, run by TCRdb on the RT-PCR reads, gives a single entry per CDR3 protein. The table records about 620,000 distinct CDR3 sequences, 12% of them present only once. The input for sequencing was PBMCs from blood, taken on the day of vaccination. The sequence derives from a man aged 50 or older who received an inactivated influenza vaccine. The chain couples TRBV20-1 to TRBJ2-3; 8 bases map to TRBD2. CDR3 in amino acids: CSASPSGRTDTQYF. In DNA, the CDR3 is TGCAGTGCTAGTCCTAGCGGGCGAACAGATACGCAGTATTTT.